This T cell receptor (beta chain) is from a study of cytomegalovirus exposure and HLA in healthy donors. Primers: 60 Vbeta forward and 13 Jbeta reverse. TCRdb's copy holds only in-frame clones and misses some; the assay was immunoSEQ multiplex PCR. The sample consists of under 200,000 clones, around three quarters of them appearing once. Concerning this clone itself: As yet, its antigen is unknown. An end of the junction differs from the germline gene, which may be a read error.

Study results and caveats: DRB1 showed the most TCR associations and HLA-C the fewest in a later analysis, as rates varied by HLA locus.

Sequencing input: PBMCs. The clonotype originates from a woman between 50 and 59 years old in good health and CMV-seropositive.

CDR3 in DNA: TGTTCCAGCAGCTTAGGGACAGGGATGCGAGAGACCCAGTACTTC. Translated, it gives CSSSLGTGMRETQYF. This chain joins TRBV7-9 and TRBJ2-5; 9 nucleotides agree with TRBD1. Germline V gene lookup returns CDR1 SEHNR and CDR2 FQNEAQ (reference sequence). The CDR3 spans 15 residues.